The 25 T cell receptor beta chains in this list originate from one sample, sequenced in a study of blood T cells in healthy people across ages. The use of a sample-barcoded 5' primer and a J-beta primer mix characterized a second PCR of roughly 7 to 11 cycles. TCRdb fed the 5' RACE reads into MiXCR, producing one record per CDR3 protein. In the table there are 1.6 million or so distinct CDR3 sequences, approximately 32% of which are singletons. What was sequenced was blood. The receptor set was obtained from a woman aged 30 to 39 in good health.

This clonotype was seen only once. V gene TRBV2 combines with J gene TRBJ1-2; D uncertain. The CDR3 covers 13 residues. V was shortened by 3 bases and J by 8 bases, with 13 bases between the two germline ends. In germline, CDR1 is SNHLY, CDR2 FYNNEI. DNA of the CDR3: TGTGCCAGCAGTGAGTTACAAAGCGGAGGCTACACCTTC. It specifies CASSELQSGGYTF.

This clonotype was observed a handful of times. The chain has TRBV5-1 and TRBJ1-6; no clear D gene. The CDR3 has 14 amino acids. In germline, CDR1 is SGHRS, CDR2 YFSETQ. Deletions cut 2 bases from V and 6 bases from J, with 9 bases between. The CDR3 is CASSFAGANSPLHF. CDR3 nucleotides: TGCGCCAGCAGCTTCGCAGGAGCTAATTCACCCCTCCACTTT.

This clonotype showed up many times. The V call is TRBV4-1, the J call TRBJ2-7, with D possibly matching TRBD2 (6 bases). The V gene lost 0 bases and the J gene lost 0 bases, with 18 bases spanning the gap. Looked up from germline, CDR1 is MGHRA and CDR2 is YSYEKL. The length of the CDR3 is 18 residues. The DNA for the CDR3 is TGCGCCAGCAGCCAAGACCGGGGGTGGCAGGCGAACTCCTACGAGCAGTACTTC. It specifies CASSQDRGWQANSYEQYF.

In this sample, this clonotype turned up many times. The CDR3 nucleotides read TGCAGTGCTCTGGACAGGTGGGATGACTATGGCTACACCTTC. Translation gives CSALDRWDDYGYTF. The J gene is TRBJ1-2, the V gene TRBV20-1; 7 bases are shared with TRBD1. Germline CDR1 is DFQATT and CDR2 is SNEGSKA (reference sequence). The junction had 9 bases not matched to a gene; V was cut back by 5 bases and J by 3 bases. There are 14 residues in the CDR3.

The chain is built from TRBV20-1 and TRBJ2-3, with 9 bases that match TRBD2. The CDR3 runs to 17 residues. J was trimmed by 6 bases and V by 0 bases; bases with no gene match: 13. Germline assignment: CDR1 DFQATT and CDR2 SNEGSKA (reference sequence). The CDR3 reads CSARDGMRGGVTDTQYF. CDR3 coding DNA: TGCAGTGCTAGAGATGGGATGCGGGGGGGTGTAACGGATACGCAGTATTTT.

V and J are TRBV18 and TRBJ1-5, with 9 bases fitting TRBD1. The germline CDR1 and CDR2 sequences are KGHSH and LQKENI. V shed 3 bases, J shed 0 bases, and the junction held 9 bases outside the gene matches. This CDR3 is built from 18 residues. CDR3 amino acids: CASSPRVQGASSNQPQHF. The CDR3, as DNA: TGTGCCAGCTCACCGAGGGTACAGGGGGCTTCTAGCAATCAGCCCCAGCATTTT.

The genes are TRBV28 and TRBJ2-3; TRBD1 or TRBD2 may be the D gene (6 bases each). The CDR3 is 15 residues long. The germline V gene has CDR1 MDHEN and CDR2 SYDVKM. V was clipped by 3 bases and J by 2 bases, with 12 bases between them. The CDR3 DNA follows: TGTGCCAGCAGTTTTCGACAGGACTACACAGATACGCAGTATTTT. It codes for CASSFRQDYTDTQYF.

As regards this clonotype: A read error may produce the germline difference seen at one junction end. This chain joins TRBV6-2 or TRBV6-3 and TRBJ1-2, with D possibly being TRBD1 (5 bases). This CDR3 contains 14 residues. In germline, CDR1 is MNHEY, CDR2 SVGEGT. The CDR3 spells CASSLGTLIYSYTF. In DNA form, the CDR3 reads TGTGCCAGCAGCCTTGGGACCTTGATCTATAGCTACACCTTC.

This clonotype was counted many times. The chain links TRBV5-6 to TRBJ1-2, with 9 positions matching TRBD1. This CDR3 has 15 residues. Germline CDR1 reads SGHDT; CDR2 reads YYEEEE. Unmatched junction bases numbered 10, after V lost 4 bases and J lost 6 bases. The CDR3 DNA is TGTGCCAGCAGCCGGACAGGGGAAAATGCAAATGGCTACACCTTC. Translated, it gives CASSRTGENANGYTF.

This clonotype came up once. This sequence may be a read error, since a much larger clone differs from it by one base. The rearrangement uses TRBV9 and TRBJ2-3; weak D call: TRBD2 (5 bases). The CDR3 covers 15 residues. V lost 4 bases, J lost 6 bases, and 18 bases lay in between. Germline CDR1 is SGDLS and CDR2 is YYNGEE. The CDR3 nucleotides are TGTGCCAGCAGCATAGCGACGGGAAGCATCGATACGCAGTATTTT. Its translation: CASSIATGSIDTQYF.

The J gene is TRBJ2-7, the V gene TRBV6-1; D may be TRBD1 (6 bases). V was pared by 0 bases and J by 5 bases, with 14 bases between. The CDR3 is made up of 15 amino acids. Germline V gives CDR1 MNHNS, CDR2 SASEGT. This CDR3 is CASSEAGQRIHEQYF. CDR3 DNA: TGTGCCAGCAGTGAAGCAGGACAGAGGATCCACGAGCAGTACTTC.

This sequence joins TRBV27 and TRBJ2-3; TRBD2 matches at 11 bases. CDR3 length: 21 residues. CDR1 and CDR2 (germline): MNHEY, SMNVEV (reference sequence). V shed 5 bases, J shed 0 bases, and the junction held 19 bases outside the gene matches. The DNA of the CDR3 is TGTGCCAGCAGTCCCCCGACTAGCGGGACCTGGGGTCCCTATAGCACAGATACGCAGTATTTT. The encoded protein is CASSPPTSGTWGPYSTDTQYF.

V is TRBV28 and J is TRBJ2-1; 11 bases fit TRBD2. CDR1 MDHEN and CDR2 SYDVKM come from the germline V gene. This CDR3 comprises 13 residues. V was pared by 5 bases and J by 9 bases, with 3 bases of the junction left unmatched. The DNA for the CDR3 is TGTGCCAGCAGTAAACTAGCGGGGGTTGAGCAGTTCTTC. Its translation: CASSKLAGVEQFF.

The chain links TRBV6-2 or TRBV6-3 to TRBJ2-5, with 8 bases matching TRBD1. Germline V gene data show CDR1 as MNHEY and CDR2 as SVGEGT. This CDR3 contains 17 residues. V lost 8 bases to trimming and J lost 2 bases; unmatched junction nucleotides: 16. CDR3 coding DNA: TGTGCCAGCGCAACCCGATCAGGGACAGGACGTCAAGAGACCCAGTACTTC. Protein: CASATRSGTGRQETQYF.

A few counts support this clonotype. The chain recombines TRBV6-4 with TRBJ2-3; 7 positions agree with TRBD1. The CDR3 covers 14 residues. Germline assignment: CDR1 MRHNA and CDR2 SNTAGT. The V segment lost 5 bases and the J segment 4 bases; nucleotides outside the gene matches: 6. This chain's CDR3 is CASSKEGAADTQYF. The DNA of the CDR3 is TGTGCCAGCAGTAAAGAGGGGGCTGCAGATACGCAGTATTTT.

This clonotype was counted ten times or more. V is TRBV20-1 and J is TRBJ2-5; TRBD2 matches 11 bases. Per the germline V gene, CDR1 is DFQATT and CDR2 is SNEGSKA (reference sequence). This CDR3 is 19 amino acids long. Trimming took 0 bases from V and 2 from J; bases not matched to a gene: 14. The CDR3 loop is CSARDRRRAGTSGQETQYF. The CDR3 DNA reads as TGCAGTGCTAGAGACAGGAGGAGAGCAGGGACTAGCGGTCAAGAGACCCAGTACTTC.

This clonotype was counted only a few times. V gene TRBV27 combines with J gene TRBJ2-3; perhaps D is TRBD1 or TRBD2 (6 bases each). The CDR3 is 16 amino acids. V was trimmed by 5 bases and J by 5 bases, leaving 20 bases between them. Looked up from germline, CDR1 is MNHEY and CDR2 is SMNVEV (reference sequence). The CDR3 DNA reads TGTGCCAGCAGTCTTACCCGGGGGCCAAGGGGAGATACGCAGTATTTT. Its translation is CASSLTRGPRGDTQYF.

In this sample, this clonotype turned up once. The chain is built from TRBV3-1 and TRBJ2-1, with TRBD1 identical over 7 bases. The CDR3 contains 13 residues. Trimming took 6 bases from V and 6 from J; bases not matched to a gene: 5. From germline, CDR1 is LGHDT and CDR2 YNNKEL (reference sequence). CDR3 coding DNA: TGTGCCAGCAGTAAAAACAGGGGCAATGAGCAGTTCTTC. Encoded protein: CASSKNRGNEQFF.

The chain has TRBV29-1 and TRBJ1-2, with TRBD1 matching over 7 bases. V was pared by 8 bases and J by 4 bases, with 16 bases of the junction left unmatched. Germline CDR1 is SQVTM and CDR2 is ANQGSEA. The CDR3 has 15 residues. The DNA for the CDR3 is TGCAGCTCATCCACCGGAGGGACAGATTTCTATGGCTACACCTTC. This translates into CSSSTGGTDFYGYTF.

The genes are TRBV2 and TRBJ2-1; D is uncertain. CDR3 length equals 13 residues. V shed 9 bases and J shed 2 bases, with 11 bases lying between them. The germline V gene encodes CDR1 SNHLY and CDR2 FYNNEI. In nucleotides, the CDR3 is TGTGCCAGTACTCCGAACCCCTACAATGAGCAGTTCTTC. Protein sequence: CASTPNPYNEQFF.

The V call is TRBV6-5, the J call TRBJ2-1, with D unclear. This CDR3 is 13 amino acids long. Germline assignment: CDR1 MNHEY and CDR2 SVGAGI. V lost 0 bases and J 10 bases, leaving 10 bases between the germline ends. DNA for the CDR3: TGTGCCAGCAGTTACTCCCTAATCCGGGAGCAGTTCTTC. Amino acids: CASSYSLIREQFF.

This clonotype occurred a few times. The chain couples TRBV20-1 to TRBJ2-7; D is undetermined. Germline V CDR1 and CDR2: DFQATT, SNEGSKA (reference sequence). V was pared by 0 bases and J by 1 base, with 13 bases between. There are 15 residues in the CDR3. CDR3 sequence: CSARDSMGNSYEQYF. In DNA form, the CDR3 reads TGCAGTGCTAGAGATTCAATGGGAAATTCCTACGAGCAGTACTTC.

This clonotype was detected only a few times. The chain recombines TRBV2 with TRBJ2-7; TRBD2 might be the D (6 bases). CDR3 length: 14 amino acids. V gave up 10 bases and J gave up 6 bases, with 22 bases separating them. Germline V gene lookup returns CDR1 SNHLY and CDR2 FYNNEI. The CDR3 DNA follows: TGTGCCATTGCTAAGGGTGAGGGACTCTCCGAGCAGTACTTC. Its translation: CAIAKGEGLSEQYF.

V is TRBV20-1 and J is TRBJ2-7; TRBD1 might be the D (6 bases). Germline values: CDR1 DFQATT, CDR2 SNEGSKA (reference sequence). Trimming took 2 bases from V and 5 from J, leaving 10 bases between them. CDR3 length: 12 residues. This CDR3 is CSARPDSHEQYF. The CDR3 coding sequence is TGCAGTGCTAGACCGGACAGCCACGAGCAGTACTTC.

This clonotype was seen a handful of times. The rearrangement uses TRBV9 and TRBJ1-2, with D possibly matching TRBD1 (5 bases). V was shortened by 1 base and J by 6 bases, with 16 bases between the two germline ends. The CDR3 length is 15 residues. From germline, CDR1 is SGDLS and CDR2 YYNGEE. The CDR3 DNA sequence: TGTGCCAGCAGCGTAACGGCAGGGTACAAAGATGGCTACACCTTC. Its translation is CASSVTAGYKDGYTF.